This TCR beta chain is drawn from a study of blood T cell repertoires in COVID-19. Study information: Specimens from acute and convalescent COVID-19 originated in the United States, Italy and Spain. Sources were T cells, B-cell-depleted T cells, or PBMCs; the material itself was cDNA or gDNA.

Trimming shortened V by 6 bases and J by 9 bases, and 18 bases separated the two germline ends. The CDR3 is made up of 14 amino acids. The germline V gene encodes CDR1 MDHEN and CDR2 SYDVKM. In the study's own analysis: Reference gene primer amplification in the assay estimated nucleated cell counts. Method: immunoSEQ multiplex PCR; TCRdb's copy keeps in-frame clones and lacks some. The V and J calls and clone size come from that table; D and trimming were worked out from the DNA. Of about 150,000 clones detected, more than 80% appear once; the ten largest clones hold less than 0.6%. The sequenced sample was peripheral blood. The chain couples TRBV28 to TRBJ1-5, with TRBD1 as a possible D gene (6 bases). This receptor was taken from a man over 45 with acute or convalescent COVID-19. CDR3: CASSSGAQVLPQHF. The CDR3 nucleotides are TGTGCCAGCAGCTCAGGGGCCCAGGTATTGCCCCAGCATTTT.